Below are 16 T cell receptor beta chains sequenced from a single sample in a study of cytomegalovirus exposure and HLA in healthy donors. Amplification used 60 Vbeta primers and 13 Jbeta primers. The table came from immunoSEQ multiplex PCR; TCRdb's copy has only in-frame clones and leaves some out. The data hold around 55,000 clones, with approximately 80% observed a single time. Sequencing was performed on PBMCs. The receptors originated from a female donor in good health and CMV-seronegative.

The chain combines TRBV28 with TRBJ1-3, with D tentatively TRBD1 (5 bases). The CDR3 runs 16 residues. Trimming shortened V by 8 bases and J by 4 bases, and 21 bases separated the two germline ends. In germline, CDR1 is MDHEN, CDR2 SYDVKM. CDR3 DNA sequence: TGTGCCAGCGTAGGGGATCAGGATCTATGGGGAAACACCATATATTTT. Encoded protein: CASVGDQDLWGNTIYF.

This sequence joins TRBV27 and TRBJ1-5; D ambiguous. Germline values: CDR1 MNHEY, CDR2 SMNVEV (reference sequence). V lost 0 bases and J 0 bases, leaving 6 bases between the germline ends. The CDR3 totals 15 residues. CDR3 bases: TGTGCCAGCAGTTTATCGGCGGGTAGCAATCAGCCCCAGCATTTT. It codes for CASSLSAGSNQPQHF.

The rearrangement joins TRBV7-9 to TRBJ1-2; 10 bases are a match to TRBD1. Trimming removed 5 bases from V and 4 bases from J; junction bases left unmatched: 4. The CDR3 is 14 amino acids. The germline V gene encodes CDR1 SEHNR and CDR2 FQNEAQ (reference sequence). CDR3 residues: CASSATGGGYGYTF. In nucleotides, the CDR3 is TGTGCCAGCAGCGCGACAGGGGGCGGCTATGGCTACACCTTC.

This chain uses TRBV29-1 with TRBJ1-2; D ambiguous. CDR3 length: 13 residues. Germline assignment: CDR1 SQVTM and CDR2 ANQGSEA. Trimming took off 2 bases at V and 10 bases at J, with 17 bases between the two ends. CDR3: CSVESGPGRYYTF. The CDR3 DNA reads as TGCAGCGTTGAATCAGGACCTGGGAGATACTACACCTTC.

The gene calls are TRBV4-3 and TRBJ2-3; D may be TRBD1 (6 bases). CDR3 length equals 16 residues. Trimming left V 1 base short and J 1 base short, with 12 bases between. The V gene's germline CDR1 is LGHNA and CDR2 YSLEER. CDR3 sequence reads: CASSQGRGLGTDTQYF. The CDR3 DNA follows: TGCGCCAGCAGCCAAGGCAGGGGCTTGGGCACAGATACGCAGTATTTT.

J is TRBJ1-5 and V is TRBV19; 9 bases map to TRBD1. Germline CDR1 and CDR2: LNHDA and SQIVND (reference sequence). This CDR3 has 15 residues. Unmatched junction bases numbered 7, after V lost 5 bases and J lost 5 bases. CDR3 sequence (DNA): TGTGCCAGTAGTGAGGGACAGGGAACCTATCAGCCCCAGCATTTT. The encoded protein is CASSEGQGTYQPQHF.

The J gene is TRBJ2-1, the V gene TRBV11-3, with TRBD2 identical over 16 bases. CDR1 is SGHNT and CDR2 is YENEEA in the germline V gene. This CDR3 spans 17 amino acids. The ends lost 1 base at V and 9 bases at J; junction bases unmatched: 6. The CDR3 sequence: CASSLGGLAGGQGEQFF. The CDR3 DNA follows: TGTGCCAGCAGCTTAGGGGGACTAGCGGGGGGGCAAGGTGAGCAGTTCTTC.

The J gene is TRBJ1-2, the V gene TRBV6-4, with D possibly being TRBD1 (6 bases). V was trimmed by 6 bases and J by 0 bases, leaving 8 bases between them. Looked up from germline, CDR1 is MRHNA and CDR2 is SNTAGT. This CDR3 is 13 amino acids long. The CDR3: CASSRGANYGYTF. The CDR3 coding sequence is TGTGCCAGCAGCAGGGGAGCTAACTATGGCTACACCTTC.

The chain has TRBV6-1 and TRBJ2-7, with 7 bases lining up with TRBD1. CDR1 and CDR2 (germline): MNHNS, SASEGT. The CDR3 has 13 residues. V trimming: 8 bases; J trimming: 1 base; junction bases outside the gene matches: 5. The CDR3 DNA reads TGTGCCAGCGGCCGGGGACAGTCCTACGAGCAGTACTTC. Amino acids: CASGRGQSYEQYF.

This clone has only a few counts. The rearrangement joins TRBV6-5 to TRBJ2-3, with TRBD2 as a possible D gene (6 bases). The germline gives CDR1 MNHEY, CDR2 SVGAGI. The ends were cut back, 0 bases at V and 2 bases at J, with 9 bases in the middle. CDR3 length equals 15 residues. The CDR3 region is CASSYSGRNTDTQYF. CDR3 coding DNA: TGTGCCAGCAGTTACTCAGGGAGGAACACAGATACGCAGTATTTT.

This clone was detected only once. The CDR3 region has the DNA TGTGCCAGCAGCTTAGATAGCAATTCACCCCTCCACTTT. This gives the protein CASSLDSNSPLHF. The chain recombines TRBV7-9 with TRBJ1-6; D unclear. V lost 1 base and J 7 bases, leaving 5 bases between the germline ends. The CDR3 spans 13 residues. Germline V gene data show CDR1 as SEHNR and CDR2 as FQNEAQ (reference sequence).

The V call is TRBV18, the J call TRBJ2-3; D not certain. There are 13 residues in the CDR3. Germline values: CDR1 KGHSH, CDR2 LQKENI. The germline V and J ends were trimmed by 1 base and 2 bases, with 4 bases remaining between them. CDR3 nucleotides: TGTGCCAGCTCACCACGACTCACAGATACGCAGTATTTT. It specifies CASSPRLTDTQYF.

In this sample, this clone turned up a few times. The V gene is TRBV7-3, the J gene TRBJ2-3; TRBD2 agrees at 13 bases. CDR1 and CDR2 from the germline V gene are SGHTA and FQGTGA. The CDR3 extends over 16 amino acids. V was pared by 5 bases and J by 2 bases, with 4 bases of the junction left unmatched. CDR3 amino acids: CASSPGLAGPTDTQYF. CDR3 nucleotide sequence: TGTGCCAGCAGCCCGGGACTAGCGGGGCCCACAGATACGCAGTATTTT.

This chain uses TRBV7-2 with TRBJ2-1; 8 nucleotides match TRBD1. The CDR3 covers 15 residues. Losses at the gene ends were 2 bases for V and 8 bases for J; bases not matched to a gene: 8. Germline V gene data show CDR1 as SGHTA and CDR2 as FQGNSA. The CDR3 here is CASSLKAGGMDEQFF. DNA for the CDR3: TGTGCCAGCAGCTTAAAGGCAGGGGGCATGGATGAGCAGTTCTTC.

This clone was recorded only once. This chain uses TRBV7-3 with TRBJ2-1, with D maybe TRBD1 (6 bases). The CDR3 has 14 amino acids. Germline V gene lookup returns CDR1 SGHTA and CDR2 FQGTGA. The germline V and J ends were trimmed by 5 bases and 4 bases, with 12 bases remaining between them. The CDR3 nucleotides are TGTGCCAGCAGCCTTGGACAGCTATACAATGAGCAGTTCTTC. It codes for CASSLGQLYNEQFF.

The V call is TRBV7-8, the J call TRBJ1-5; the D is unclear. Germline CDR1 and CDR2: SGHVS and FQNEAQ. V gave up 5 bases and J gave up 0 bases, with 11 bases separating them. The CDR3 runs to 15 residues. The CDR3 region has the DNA TGTGCCAGCAGCCCGGGCGGGGATAGCAATCAGCCCCAGCATTTT. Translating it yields CASSPGGDSNQPQHF. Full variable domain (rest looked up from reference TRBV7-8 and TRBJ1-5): GAGVSQSPRYKVAKRGQDVALRCDPISGHVSLFWYQQALGQGPEFLTYFQNEAQLDKSGLPSDRFFAERPEGSVSTLKIQRTQQEDSAVYLCASSPGGDSNQPQHFGDGTRLSIL.